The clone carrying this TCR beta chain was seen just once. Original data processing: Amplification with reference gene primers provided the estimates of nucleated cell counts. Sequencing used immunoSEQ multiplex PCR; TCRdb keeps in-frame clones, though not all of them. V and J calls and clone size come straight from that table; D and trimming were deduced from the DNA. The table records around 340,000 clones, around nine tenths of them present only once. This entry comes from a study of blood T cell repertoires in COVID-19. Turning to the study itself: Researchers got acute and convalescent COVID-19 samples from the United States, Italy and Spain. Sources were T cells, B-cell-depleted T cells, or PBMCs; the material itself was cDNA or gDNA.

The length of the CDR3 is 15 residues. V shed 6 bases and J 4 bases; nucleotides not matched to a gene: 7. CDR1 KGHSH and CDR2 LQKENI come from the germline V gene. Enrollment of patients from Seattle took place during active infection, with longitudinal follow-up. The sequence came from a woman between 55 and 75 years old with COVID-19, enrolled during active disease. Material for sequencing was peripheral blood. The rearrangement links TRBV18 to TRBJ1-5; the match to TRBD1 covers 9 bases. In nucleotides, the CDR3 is TGTGCCAGCTCGCTCGGACAGGGGAAAAATCAGCCCCAGCATTTT. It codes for CASSLGQGKNQPQHF.